The 27 T cell receptor beta chains below all came from one sample that was sequenced in a study of T cells in narcolepsy. The repertoire was sequenced with immunoSEQ multiplex PCR; TCRdb's copy has only in-frame clones and lacks some. The repertoire has about 41,000 clones, roughly 88% of them found once; the top ten carry roughly 1.3%. The sequenced sample was CD45RA- memory CD4+ T cells from PBMCs. The receptor source for this set is a human donor with narcolepsy.

The V gene is TRBV5-8, the J gene TRBJ2-1; 7 bases align to TRBD2. The ends lost 0 bases at V and 5 bases at J; junction bases unmatched: 11. Germline V lookup: CDR1 SGHTS, CDR2 YDEGEE. CDR3 length equals 17 residues. DNA for the CDR3: TGTGCCAGCAGCTTGGCCTATGGCGGGAGTGCCGACAATGAGCAGTTCTTC. Translated, it gives CASSLAYGGSADNEQFF.

V gene TRBV28 combines with J gene TRBJ1-1, with D maybe TRBD1 (6 bases). Between the trimmed V and J ends, which lost 1 base and 9 bases, there was a span of 12 bases. The CDR3 has 13 amino acids. The V gene's germline CDR1 is MDHEN and CDR2 SYDVKM. CDR3 loop: CASSLSRTDKAFF. The CDR3 DNA follows: TGTGCCAGCAGTTTATCCCGGACAGACAAAGCTTTCTTT.

The chain carries TRBV4-1 and TRBJ1-1; TRBD1 matches at 8 bases. The CDR3 has 16 residues. The germline V gene encodes CDR1 MGHRA and CDR2 YSYEKL. Losses at the gene ends were 4 bases for V and 4 bases for J; bases not matched to a gene: 11. The CDR3 nucleotides are TGCGCCAGCAGCCCCAGGACAGGGCCCCGAGGCACTGAAGCTTTCTTT. Its protein product is CASSPRTGPRGTEAFF.

This rearrangement joins TRBV19 to TRBJ1-3; maybe TRBD1 (6 bases). CDR1 and CDR2 (germline): LNHDA, SQIVND (reference sequence). This CDR3 spans 14 amino acids. The CDR3 region is CATGADRSGNTIYF. The CDR3 nucleotides read TGTGCAACGGGGGCTGACCGCTCTGGAAACACCATATATTTT.

The gene calls are TRBV7-8 and TRBJ1-2; D call uncertain. There are 14 residues in the CDR3. The germline V and J ends were trimmed by 1 base and 8 bases, with 14 bases remaining between them. CDR1 and CDR2 (germline): SGHVS, FQNEAQ. CDR3 region: CASSLVDGAAGYTF. The CDR3, as DNA: TGTGCCAGCAGCTTAGTGGACGGCGCGGCGGGCTACACCTTC.

The chain recombines TRBV6-5 with TRBJ2-3, with 12 bases identical to TRBD2. The germline CDR1 and CDR2 sequences are MNHEY and SVGAGI. The CDR3 is made up of 16 amino acids. Trimming took 4 bases from V and 7 from J; bases not matched to a gene: 9. In DNA, the CDR3 is TGTGCCAGCAGTTCCCCTCTAGCGGGGGGGACGCATACGCAGTATTTT. This encodes CASSSPLAGGTHTQYF.

This CDR3 reads CASSLGNTGELFF. In DNA form, the CDR3 reads TGCGCCAGCAGCTTGGGTAACACCGGGGAGCTGTTTTTT. The chain carries TRBV5-1 and TRBJ2-2; D not certain. The CDR3 is 13 amino acids. The V gene's germline CDR1 is SGHRS and CDR2 YFSETQ. V shed 0 bases and J shed 2 bases, with 2 bases lying between them.

The chain uses TRBV19 and TRBJ2-7, with unresolved D. Germline CDR1 reads LNHDA; CDR2 reads SQIVND (reference sequence). The CDR3 runs to 12 residues. V lost 5 bases to trimming and J lost 5 bases, with 10 bases between them. DNA of the CDR3: TGTGCCAGTAGTTTTCGACGCAACGAGCAGTACTTC. This translates into CASSFRRNEQYF.

The genes are TRBV27 and TRBJ1-4, with D uncertain. This CDR3 spans 12 amino acids. Between the trimmed V and J ends, which lost 6 bases and 7 bases, there was a span of 9 bases. The germline V gene encodes CDR1 MNHEY and CDR2 SMNVEV (reference sequence). CDR3 sequence reads: CASRSVGEKLFF. CDR3 nucleotide sequence: TGTGCCAGCAGGTCGGTCGGTGAAAAACTGTTTTTT.

About this clone itself: A junction end diverges from the germline sequence, so it may reflect a read error. The chain recombines TRBV6-4 with TRBJ1-5; D unresolved. This CDR3 has 13 amino acids. Looked up from germline, CDR1 is MRHNA and CDR2 is SNTAGT. The CDR3 bases are TGTGCCACCAGTGAAGGCTGGAATCAGCCCCAGCATTTT. This gives the protein CATSEGWNQPQHF.

The table lists this clone with a few counts. This chain joins TRBV20-1 and TRBJ2-7, with D possibly TRBD2 on 6 matching bases. V lost 1 base and J lost 9, with 10 bases in between. This CDR3 is 11 amino acids long. CDR1 and CDR2 from the germline V gene are DFQATT and SNEGSKA (reference sequence). CDR3 nucleotide sequence: TGCAGTGCTAGAGTGGGAGGCAGGCAGTACTTC. Amino acid sequence: CSARVGGRQYF.

Turning to this clone: This same CDR3 is encoded by further DNA sequences in the sample. V usage is TRBV5-6 and J usage is TRBJ1-4; the D is unclear. This CDR3 has 12 residues. V lost 0 bases and J 7 bases, leaving 4 bases between the germline ends. Germline V gene sequence: CDR1 SGHDT, CDR2 YYEEEE. CDR3 in amino acids: CASSLDREKLFF. DNA for the CDR3: TGTGCCAGCAGCTTGGACCGTGAAAAACTGTTTTTT.

The chain combines TRBV6-1 with TRBJ2-5, with a weak D call TRBD2 (7 bases). V was cut by 2 bases and J by 4 bases, with 17 bases left in between. This CDR3 has 16 amino acids. Germline V lookup: CDR1 MNHNS, CDR2 SASEGT. CDR3 in amino acids: CASSELGVGGLETQYF. The CDR3 DNA reads as TGTGCCAGCAGTGAACTTGGGGTGGGGGGGCTAGAGACCCAGTACTTC.

This clone has more than one count but fewer than ten. This chain links TRBV2 with TRBJ1-5; 9 bases line up with TRBD1. V trimming: 5 bases; J trimming: 10 bases; junction bases outside the gene matches: 9. In germline, CDR1 is SNHLY, CDR2 FYNNEI. CDR3 length: 14 amino acids. The CDR3 sequence: CASSSDRGKGPQHF. The CDR3 DNA reads TGTGCCAGCAGTTCAGACAGGGGGAAGGGACCCCAGCATTTT.

CDR3 residues: CASSPVEPRGGIQYF. Here the CDR3 DNA reads TGCGCCAGCAGCCCGGTGGAGCCCCGGGGAGGTATTCAGTACTTC. The chain uses TRBV5-1 and TRBJ2-4, with D tentatively TRBD2 (6 bases). Germline V gene lookup returns CDR1 SGHRS and CDR2 YFSETQ. The CDR3 consists of 15 residues. The V and J ends lost 4 bases and 10 bases respectively, with 21 bases between them.

V gene TRBV7-6 combines with J gene TRBJ2-2; D is perhaps TRBD1 (5 bases). The V end lost 10 bases, the J end lost 3 bases, and 18 bases lay between the germline ends. Germline CDR1 reads SGHVS; CDR2 reads FNYEAQ. The CDR3 runs to 15 residues. The CDR3 here is CATRDVGLDTGELFF. DNA of the CDR3: TGTGCCACCAGGGATGTGGGATTAGACACCGGGGAGCTGTTTTTT.

This clone has more than one count but fewer than ten. The chain recombines TRBV9 with TRBJ2-1; 7 nucleotides align to TRBD2. The germline V gene encodes CDR1 SGDLS and CDR2 YYNGEE. This CDR3 has 16 amino acids. With 4 bases clipped from V and 5 bases from J, the junction kept 12 bases outside the gene matches. The CDR3 region is CASSPSGGTTHNEQFF. For the CDR3, the DNA is TGTGCCAGCAGCCCCTCTGGGGGGACTACTCACAATGAGCAGTTCTTC.

V is TRBV7-8 and J is TRBJ2-5; possible D gene TRBD2, 5 bases. Germline V gene data show CDR1 as SGHVS and CDR2 as FQNEAQ. V was cut by 9 bases and J by 3 bases, with 8 bases left in between. The CDR3 sequence is 11 residues long. CDR3 bases: TGTGCCAGTTCGAGGGAAGAGACCCAGTACTTC. Its translation: CASSREETQYF.

This chain uses TRBV4-3 with TRBJ1-6; unclear D gene. Trimming pared 6 bases from V and 0 bases from J, leaving 12 bases between. CDR1 LGHNA and CDR2 YSLEER come from the germline V gene. This CDR3 comprises 16 residues. The DNA of the CDR3 is TGCGCCAGCAGTGAGGTGACTAGCTCCTATAATTCACCCCTCCACTTT. It encodes CASSEVTSSYNSPLHF.

V is TRBV11-3 and J is TRBJ2-7; D is unclear. V was pared by 4 bases and J by 4 bases, with 8 bases between. The CDR3 runs 12 residues. The germline gives CDR1 SGHNT, CDR2 YENEEA. The CDR3 reads CASSSDIYEQYF. DNA of the CDR3: TGTGCCAGCAGCTCCGACATATACGAGCAGTACTTC.

This chain uses TRBV12-5 with TRBJ2-7; tentative D call: TRBD1 (6 bases). This CDR3 has 14 residues. V dropped 7 bases and J dropped 1 base, with 14 bases sitting between them. Germline lookup yields CDR1 LGHNT and CDR2 FRNRAP. CDR3 sequence: CASVPGRGSYEQYF. The CDR3 nucleotides are TGTGCTAGTGTCCCCGGCAGGGGATCCTACGAGCAGTACTTC.

J is TRBJ2-5 and V is TRBV5-1; 7 positions match TRBD1. The length of the CDR3 is 16 residues. Germline V gene sequence: CDR1 SGHRS, CDR2 YFSETQ. V was pared by 0 bases and J by 5 bases, with 10 bases of the junction left unmatched. The CDR3 DNA reads TGCGCCAGCAGCTTGGACCCCAGACAGGGTAGGGAGACCCAGTACTTC. Translated, it gives CASSLDPRQGRETQYF. Using reference TRBV5-1 and TRBJ2-5 for the parts outside the CDR3, the full variable domain is KAGVTQTPRYLIKTRGQQVTLSCSPISGHRSVSWYQQTPGQGLQFLFEYFSETQRNKGNFPGRFSGRQFSNSRSEMNVSTLELGDSALYLCASSLDPRQGRETQYFGPGTRLLVL.

This chain connects TRBV7-4 to TRBJ1-4; D ambiguous. The ends were cut back, 5 bases at V and 5 bases at J, with 18 bases in the middle. CDR1 is SGHVT, CDR2 SQSDAQ, per germline. This CDR3 comprises 16 residues. The CDR3 region has the DNA TGTGCCAGCAGCCCCGGTGTTTGGGAAGAAAATGAAAAACTGTTTTTT. Translation gives CASSPGVWEENEKLFF.

This clone has just one count. The chain employs TRBV2 and TRBJ2-7; the D gene is possibly TRBD2 (6 bases). CDR1 is SNHLY, CDR2 FYNNEI, per germline. The CDR3 extends over 16 amino acids. V lost 6 bases, J lost 12 bases, and 30 bases lay in between. CDR3 sequence reads: CASRERWRVQHLNRYF. For the CDR3, the DNA is TGTGCCAGCAGGGAAAGGTGGAGGGTTCAACACTTGAACCGGTACTTC.

The genes are TRBV18 and TRBJ2-7; 8 nucleotides agree with TRBD1. Germline V gene sequence: CDR1 KGHSH, CDR2 LQKENI. The CDR3 extends over 14 amino acids. V was clipped by 3 bases and J by 2 bases; unmatched bases: 3. CDR3 sequence (DNA): TGTGCCAGCTCACCCCAACAGGGGGCCTACGAGCAGTACTTC. Translation gives CASSPQQGAYEQYF. The full variable domain, with the rest looked up from reference TRBV18 and TRBJ2-7, is NAGVMQNPRHLVRRRGQEARLRCSPMKGHSHVYWYRQLPEEGLKFMVYLQKENIIDESGMPKERFSAEFPKEGPSILRIQQVVRGDSAAYFCASSPQQGAYEQYFGPGTRLTVT.

J is TRBJ2-4 and V is TRBV4-1; D perhaps matches TRBD2 (6 bases). With 0 bases removed from V and 0 bases from J, the gap between germline ends came to 15 bases. Per the germline V gene, CDR1 is MGHRA and CDR2 is YSYEKL. This CDR3 comprises 18 residues. Here the CDR3 reads CASSQEGRTKIAKNIQYF. The CDR3 region has the DNA TGCGCCAGCAGCCAAGAGGGCAGGACTAAGATAGCCAAAAACATTCAGTACTTC.

The chain combines TRBV4-2 with TRBJ1-4; D possibly corresponds to TRBD1 (6 bases). Germline CDR1 LGHNA, CDR2 YNFKEQ. This CDR3 contains 16 residues. Trimming took off 0 bases at V and 4 bases at J, with 12 bases between the two ends. CDR3 bases: TGTGCCAGCAGCCAAGATCCTGGACAGTATAATGAAAAACTGTTTTTT. As protein: CASSQDPGQYNEKLFF.